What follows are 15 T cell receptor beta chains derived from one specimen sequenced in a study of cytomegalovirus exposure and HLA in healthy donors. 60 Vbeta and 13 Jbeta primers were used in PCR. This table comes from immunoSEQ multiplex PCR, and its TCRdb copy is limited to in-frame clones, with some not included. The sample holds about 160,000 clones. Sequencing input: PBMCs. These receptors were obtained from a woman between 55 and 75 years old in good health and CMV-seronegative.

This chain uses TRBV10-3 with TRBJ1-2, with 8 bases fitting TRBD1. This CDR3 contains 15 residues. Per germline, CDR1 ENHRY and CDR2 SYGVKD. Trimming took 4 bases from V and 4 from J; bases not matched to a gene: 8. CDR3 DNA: TGTGCCATCAGTGGCCAAACAGGGGGAGCCTATGGCTACACCTTC. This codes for CAISGQTGGAYGYTF.

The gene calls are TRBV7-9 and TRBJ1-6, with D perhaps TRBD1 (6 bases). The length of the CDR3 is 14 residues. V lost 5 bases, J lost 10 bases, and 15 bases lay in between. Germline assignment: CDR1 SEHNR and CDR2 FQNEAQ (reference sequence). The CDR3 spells CASSAQGKGSPLHF. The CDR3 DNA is TGTGCCAGCAGCGCTCAGGGGAAAGGATCACCCCTCCACTTT.

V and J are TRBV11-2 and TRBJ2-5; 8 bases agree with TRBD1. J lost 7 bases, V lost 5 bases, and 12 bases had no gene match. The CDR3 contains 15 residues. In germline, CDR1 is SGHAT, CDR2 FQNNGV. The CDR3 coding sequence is TGTGCCAGCAGCCTCCCGCACAGGGGGGACGGGACCCAGTACTTC. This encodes CASSLPHRGDGTQYF. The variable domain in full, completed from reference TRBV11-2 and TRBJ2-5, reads EAGVAQSPRYKIIEKRQSVAFWCNPISGHATLYWYQQILGQGPKLLIQFQNNGVVDDSQLPKDRFSAERLKGVDSTLKIQPAKLEDSAVYLCASSLPHRGDGTQYFGPGTRLLVL.

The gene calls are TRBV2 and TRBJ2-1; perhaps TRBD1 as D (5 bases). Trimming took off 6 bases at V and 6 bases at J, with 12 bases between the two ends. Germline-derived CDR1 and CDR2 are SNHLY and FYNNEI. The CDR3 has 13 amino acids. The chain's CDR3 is CASRKDRSNEQFF. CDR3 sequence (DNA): TGTGCCAGCAGGAAAGACAGATCCAATGAGCAGTTCTTC.

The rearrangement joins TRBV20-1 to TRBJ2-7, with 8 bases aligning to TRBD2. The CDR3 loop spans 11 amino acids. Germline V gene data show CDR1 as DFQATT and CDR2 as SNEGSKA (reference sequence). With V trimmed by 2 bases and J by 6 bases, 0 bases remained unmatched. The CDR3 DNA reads TGCAGTGCTAGAACTAGCGGCGAGCAGTACTTC. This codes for CSARTSGEQYF.

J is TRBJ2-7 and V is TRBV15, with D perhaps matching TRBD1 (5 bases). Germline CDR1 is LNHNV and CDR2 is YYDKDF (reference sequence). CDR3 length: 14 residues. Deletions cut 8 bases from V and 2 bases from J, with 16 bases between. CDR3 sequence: CATGVVQGPYEQYF. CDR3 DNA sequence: TGTGCCACCGGAGTCGTTCAGGGCCCCTACGAGCAGTACTTC. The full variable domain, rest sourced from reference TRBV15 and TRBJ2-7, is DAMVIQNPRYQVTQFGKPVTLSCSQTLNHNVMYWYQQKSSQAPKLLFHYYDKDFNNEADTPDNFQSRRPNTSFCFLDIRSPGLGDTAMYLCATGVVQGPYEQYFGPGTRLTVT.

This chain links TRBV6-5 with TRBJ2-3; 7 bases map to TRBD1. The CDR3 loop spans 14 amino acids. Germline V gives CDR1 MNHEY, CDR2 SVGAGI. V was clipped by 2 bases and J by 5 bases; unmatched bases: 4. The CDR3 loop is CASSYRQGEDTQYF. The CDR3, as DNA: TGTGCCAGCAGTTACCGACAGGGTGAAGATACGCAGTATTTT.

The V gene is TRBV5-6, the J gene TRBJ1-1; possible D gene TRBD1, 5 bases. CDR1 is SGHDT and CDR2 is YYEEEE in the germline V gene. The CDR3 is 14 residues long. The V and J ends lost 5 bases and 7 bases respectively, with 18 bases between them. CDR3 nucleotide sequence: TGTGCCAGCAGACGAAGGGGTTTTCCATTTGAAGCTTTCTTT. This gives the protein CASRRRGFPFEAFF. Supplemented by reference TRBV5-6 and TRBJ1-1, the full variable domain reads DAGVTQSPTHLIKTRGQQVTLRCSPKSGHDTVSWYQQALGQGPQFIFQYYEEEERQRGNFPDRFSGHQFPNYSSELNVNALLLGDSALYLCASRRRGFPFEAFFGQGTRLTVV.

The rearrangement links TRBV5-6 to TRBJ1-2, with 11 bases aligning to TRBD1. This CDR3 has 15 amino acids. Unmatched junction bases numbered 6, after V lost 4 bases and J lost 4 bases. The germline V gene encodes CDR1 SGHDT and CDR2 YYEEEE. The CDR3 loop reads CASSIGTGGFYGYTF. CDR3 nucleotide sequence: TGTGCCAGCAGCATAGGGACAGGGGGGTTCTATGGCTACACCTTC.

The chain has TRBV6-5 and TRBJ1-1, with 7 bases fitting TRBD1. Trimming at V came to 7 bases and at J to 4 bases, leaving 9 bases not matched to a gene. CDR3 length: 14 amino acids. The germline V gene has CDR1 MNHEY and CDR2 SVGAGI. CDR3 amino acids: CASISQGGSTEAFF. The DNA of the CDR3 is TGTGCCAGCATCTCGCAGGGGGGAAGCACTGAAGCTTTCTTT.

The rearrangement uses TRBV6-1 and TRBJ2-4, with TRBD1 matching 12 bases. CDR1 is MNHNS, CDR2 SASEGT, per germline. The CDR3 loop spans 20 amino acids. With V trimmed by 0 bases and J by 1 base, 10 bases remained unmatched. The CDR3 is CASSEAWGQGARTAKNIQYF. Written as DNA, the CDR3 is TGTGCCAGCAGTGAAGCATGGGGACAGGGGGCGAGAACTGCCAAAAACATTCAGTACTTC.

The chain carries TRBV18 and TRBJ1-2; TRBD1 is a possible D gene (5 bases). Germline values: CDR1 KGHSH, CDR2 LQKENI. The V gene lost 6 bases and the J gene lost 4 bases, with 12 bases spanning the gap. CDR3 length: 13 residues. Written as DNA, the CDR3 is TGTGCCAGCTCGTCGGACAAGGTCTATGGCTACACCTTC. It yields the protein CASSSDKVYGYTF. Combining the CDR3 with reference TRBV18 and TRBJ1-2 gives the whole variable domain NAGVMQNPRHLVRRRGQEARLRCSPMKGHSHVYWYRQLPEEGLKFMVYLQKENIIDESGMPKERFSAEFPKEGPSILRIQQVVRGDSAAYFCASSSDKVYGYTFGSGTRLTVV.

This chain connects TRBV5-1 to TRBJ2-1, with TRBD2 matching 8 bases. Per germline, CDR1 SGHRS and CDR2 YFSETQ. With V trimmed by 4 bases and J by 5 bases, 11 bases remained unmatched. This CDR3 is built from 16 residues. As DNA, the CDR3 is TGCGCCAGCAGCCGGGATTTGAGCGGGGGAGACAATGAGCAGTTCTTC. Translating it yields CASSRDLSGGDNEQFF.

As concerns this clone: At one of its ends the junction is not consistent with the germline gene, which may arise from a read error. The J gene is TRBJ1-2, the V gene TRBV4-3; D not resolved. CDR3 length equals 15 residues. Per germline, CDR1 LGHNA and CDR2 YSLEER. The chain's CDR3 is CASNQEFDAGRSYTF. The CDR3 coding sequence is TGCGCCAGCAACCAAGAATTTGATGCAGGTCGTAGCTACACCTTC.

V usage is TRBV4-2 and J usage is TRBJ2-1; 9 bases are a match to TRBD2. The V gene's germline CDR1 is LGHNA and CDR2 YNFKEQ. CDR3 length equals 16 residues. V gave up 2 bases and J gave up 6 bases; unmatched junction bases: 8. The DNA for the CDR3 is TGTGCCAGCAGCCAACCTTTAGCGGGGGTTCCCAATGAGCAGTTCTTC. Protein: CASSQPLAGVPNEQFF.